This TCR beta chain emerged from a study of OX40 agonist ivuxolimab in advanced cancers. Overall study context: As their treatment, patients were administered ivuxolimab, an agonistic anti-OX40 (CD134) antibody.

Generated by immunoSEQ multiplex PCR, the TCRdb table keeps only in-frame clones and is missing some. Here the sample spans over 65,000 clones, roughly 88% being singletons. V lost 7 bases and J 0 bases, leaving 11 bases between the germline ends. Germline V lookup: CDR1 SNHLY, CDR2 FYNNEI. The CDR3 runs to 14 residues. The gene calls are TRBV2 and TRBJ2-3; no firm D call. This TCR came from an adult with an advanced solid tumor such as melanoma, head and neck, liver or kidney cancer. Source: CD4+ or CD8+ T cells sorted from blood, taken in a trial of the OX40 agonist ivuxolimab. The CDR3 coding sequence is TGTGCCAGCAAAGGCGGAACAAGCACAGATACGCAGTATTTT. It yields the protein CASKGGTSTDTQYF.